This T cell receptor (beta chain) was observed in a study of OX40 agonist ivuxolimab in advanced cancers. Method: immunoSEQ multiplex PCR; TCRdb's copy keeps in-frame clones and lacks some. Of approximately 82,000 clones in the sample, about 90% were seen once. V was clipped by 6 bases and J by 5 bases; unmatched bases: 5. This CDR3 has 15 amino acids. Germline CDR1 is ENHRY and CDR2 is SYGVKD. The source was CD4+ or CD8+ T cells sorted from blood, collected in a trial of the OX40 agonist ivuxolimab. The sequence came from an adult with an advanced solid tumor such as melanoma, head and neck, liver or kidney cancer. The chain has TRBV10-3 and TRBJ2-2, with TRBD1 matching over 11 bases. CDR3: CAISPGQGGTGELFF. The CDR3 nucleotides read TGTGCCATCAGCCCGGGACAGGGGGGAACCGGGGAGCTGTTTTTT.